One TCR beta chain is described in this entry. As yet, its antigen is unknown. The sample originates from a study of response to subunit inactivated influenza vaccine. TCRdb fed the RT-PCR reads into MiXCR, producing one record per CDR3 protein. The sample has more than 500,000 distinct CDR3 sequences, approximately 10% seen once. The CDR3 runs 14 residues. CDR1 and CDR2 from the germline V gene are MNHEY and SMNVEV (reference sequence). Trimming took 10 bases from V and 0 from J, leaving 13 bases between them. General study findings and limits: Each seasonal influenza vaccination recruits few new T cells, the authors suggested.

A further study also used this sample, focusing on T cells expressing NK-cell markers. This second study says: UMIs accompanied the 5'RACE template switching by which TCR beta cDNA was made. Among CD8+ T cells from about six donors, dominant NKG2C+ clonotypes accounted for roughly 1.0-7.0%. Topping the CD3+CD56-NKG2C+ fraction as well were these clonotypes, in a few donors.

The specimen comprised PBMCs from blood, sampled on the day of vaccination. The source is a man aged 50 to 59 who received an inactivated influenza vaccine. This chain joins TRBV27 and TRBJ2-1, with D perhaps assigned TRBD1 or TRBD2 (5 bases each). CDR3 in amino acids: CATGLRASYNEQFF. DNA for the CDR3: TGTGCCACAGGGTTGCGGGCCTCCTACAATGAGCAGTTCTTC.